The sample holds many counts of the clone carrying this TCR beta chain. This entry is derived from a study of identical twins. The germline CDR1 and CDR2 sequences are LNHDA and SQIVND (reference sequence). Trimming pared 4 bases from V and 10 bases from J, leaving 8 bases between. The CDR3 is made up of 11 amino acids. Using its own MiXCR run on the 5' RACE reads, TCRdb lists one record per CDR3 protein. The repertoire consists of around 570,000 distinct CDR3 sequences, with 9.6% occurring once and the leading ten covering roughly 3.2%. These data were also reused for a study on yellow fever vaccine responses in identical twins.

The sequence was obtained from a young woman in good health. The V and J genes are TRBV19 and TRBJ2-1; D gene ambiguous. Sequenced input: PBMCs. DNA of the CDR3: TGTGCCAGTAGTACGGTACTCGAGCAGTTCTTC. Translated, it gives CASSTVLEQFF.